This is a list of T cell receptor beta chains from one sample in a study of blood T cells in healthy people across ages. From the 5' RACE reads, TCRdb called clonotypes with MiXCR, one entry per CDR3 protein. The sample includes more than 650,000 distinct CDR3 sequences, 40% to 65% of them seen just once. Source material: blood. The receptors come from a man at least 80 years old in good health. Both conserved end residues are part of each CDR3. D genes are given only for firm matches. The size of a clone is reported for some rows only, either as once, few or many, or as a class for expanded clones.

clone size	CDR3 length	J gene	D gene	V gene	CDR3 DNA	CDR3 protein
once	15	TRBJ1-1	NA	TRBV18	TGTGCCAGCTCACCGGAGGGATCGGGGTACACTGAAGCTTTCTTT	CASSPEGSGYTEAFF
NA	16	TRBJ2-5	TRBD2	TRBV12-3/TRBV12-4	TGCGCCAGCACCCCTCGACGGACTAGCGGGAGGGGTGAGCAGTACTTC	CASTPRRTSGRGEQYF
NA	11	TRBJ2-7	NA	TRBV29-1	TGCAGCGTTTGGGTATTTGAGGCCCAGTACTTC	CSVWVFEAQYF
NA	14	TRBJ2-3	NA	TRBV5-4	TGTGCCAGCAGCTCTGGACAGACGGCAGATACGCAGTATTTT	CASSSGQTADTQYF
few	16	TRBJ2-7	TRBD2	TRBV27	TGTGCCAGCAGTCCCGGTGTTAGCGGGAGAGTCGGCGAGCAGTACTTC	CASSPGVSGRVGEQYF
NA	14	TRBJ2-2	NA	TRBV6-2/TRBV6-3	TGTGCCGGGAGAGGGACTGTAAACACCGGGGAGCTGTTTTTT	CAGRGTVNTGELFF
NA	14	TRBJ2-3	NA	TRBV24-1	TGTGCCACCGTGCCGGACAGTCGCACAGATACGCAGTATTTT	CATVPDSRTDTQYF
NA	14	TRBJ2-5	NA	TRBV3-1	TGTGCCAGCAGCCAAGAACGACAGCAAGAGACCCAGTACTTC	CASSQERQQETQYF
NA	15	TRBJ2-7	TRBD2	TRBV7-2	TGTGCCAGCAGCCGACTAGCGGGAGAAGTCTACGAGCAGTACTTC	CASSRLAGEVYEQYF
few	14	TRBJ2-7	TRBD2	TRBV27	TGTGCCAGCAGCACAGCGGGAGGGGGGTACGAGCAGTACTTC	CASSTAGGGYEQYF
NA	14	TRBJ2-3	TRBD1	TRBV28	TGTGCCAGCCGACCGACAGGGGGGTTGCGAGACGCGTATTTT	CASRPTGGLRDAYF
NA	15	TRBJ2-7	NA	TRBV28	TGTGCCAGCAGTTTAGCCACGATCCGCTCCTACGAGCAGTACTTC	CASSLATIRSYEQYF
NA	16	TRBJ2-7	TRBD2	TRBV9	TGTGCCAGCAGCCCTAGGACTAGCGGGAGTGGTTACGAGCAGTACTTC	CASSPRTSGSGYEQYF
once	14	TRBJ2-3	TRBD2	TRBV28	TGTGCCACGACTAGCGGTCCTAGCACAGATACGCAGTATTTT	CATTSGPSTDTQYF
few	15	TRBJ2-3	TRBD2	TRBV20-1	TGCAGTGCCGCTAGCGGGAGAGGATTCACAGATACGCAGTATTTT	CSAASGRGFTDTQYF
few	14	TRBJ2-7	TRBD2	TRBV20-1	TGCAGTGCTAGACCCGGACTAGCGGGTAACGAGCAGTACTTC	CSARPGLAGNEQYF
few	19	TRBJ2-3	TRBD2	TRBV20-1	TGCAGTGCTAGGAGGACTAGCGGGAGAGGTTATATAGGCACAGATACGCAGTATTTT	CSARRTSGRGYIGTDTQYF
NA	15	TRBJ1-2	NA	TRBV6-1	TGTGCCAGCAGTGAAGCGGGCTTAGCTAACTATGGCTACACCTTC	CASSEAGLANYGYTF
few	15	TRBJ2-5	NA	TRBV4-2	TGTGCCAGCAGCCGAGCCCCTGACTTCCAAGAGACCCAGTACTTC	CASSRAPDFQETQYF
NA	14	TRBJ1-4	NA	TRBV9	TGTGCCAGCAGCGGAGACAGCAGGGTGCGGGAACTGTTTTTT	CASSGDSRVRELFF
NA	17	TRBJ2-4	TRBD2	TRBV19	TGTGCCAGTAAAACTAGCGGGAGGGCAGGAACCAAAAACATTCAGTACTTC	CASKTSGRAGTKNIQYF
NA	16	TRBJ2-7	NA	TRBV11-2	TGTGCCAGCAGCTTAGGTTTCTTGGGGGCGTACAATGAGCAGTACTTC	CASSLGFLGAYNEQYF
NA	16	TRBJ1-6	NA	TRBV6-5	TGTGCCAGCAGCCCATATCTTACGGGGGTGAATTCACCCCTCCACTTT	CASSPYLTGVNSPLHF
NA	15	TRBJ2-5	TRBD2	TRBV7-3	TGTGCCAGCAGCTTAGCGGGGGGACCCTACAATGAGCAGTACTTC	CASSLAGGPYNEQYF
few	12	TRBJ2-7	NA	TRBV10-3	TGTGCCATCGCGGCGTACGAATACGAGCAGTACTTC	CAIAAYEYEQYF
few	16	TRBJ2-5	TRBD2	TRBV3-1	TGTGCCAGCAGTACCGGACTAGCGGGAGGCCAAGAGACCCAGTACTTC	CASSTGLAGGQETQYF
NA	14	TRBJ2-7	TRBD2	TRBV12-3/TRBV12-4	TGTGCCAGCAGACCCGGGGGGGGGCACTACGAGCAGTACTTC	CASRPGGGHYEQYF
NA	16	TRBJ1-5	TRBD1	TRBV28	TGTGCCAGCAGCATAGAACAGGGGATGGGCAATCAGCCCCAGCATTTT	CASSIEQGMGNQPQHF
NA	11	TRBJ2-1	NA	TRBV29-1	TGCAGCCGTTCGTTGGGGGGTGAGCAGTTCTTC	CSRSLGGEQFF
NA	13	TRBJ2-7	NA	TRBV27	TGTGCCAGCAGTCGAGGCATCGCCTACGAGCAGTACTTC	CASSRGIAYEQYF
many	18	TRBJ2-2	TRBD2	TRBV4-1	TGCGCCAGCAGCCAAGATAGGCTAGCGGGAGAGGGGACCGGGGAGCTGTTTTTT	CASSQDRLAGEGTGELFF
NA	17	TRBJ2-1	TRBD2	TRBV27	TGTGCCAGCAGTTCAGTCACTAGCGGGAGTAGCCACAATGAGCAGTTCTTC	CASSSVTSGSSHNEQFF
NA	15	TRBJ1-6	TRBD1	TRBV20-1	TGCAGTGCTAGGCCACCCCAGGACAGGGCAGATCCCCTCCACTTT	CSARPPQDRADPLHF
few	15	TRBJ2-3	NA	TRBV5-1	TGCGCCAGCAGCTTGGTTGGTCAAACGGCGGATACGCAGTATTTT	CASSLVGQTADTQYF
many	15	TRBJ2-5	TRBD2	TRBV7-2	TGTGCCAGCAGCCCCGCACTACTAGCGGGAGGGCGGCAGTACTTC	CASSPALLAGGRQYF
few	14	TRBJ2-6	NA	TRBV20-1	TGCAGTGCTAGGGGTAGCTCTGGGGCCAACGTCCTGACTTTC	CSARGSSGANVLTF
NA	15	TRBJ2-7	NA	TRBV20-1	TGCAGTACCCGGAAGCGGGCCAGCTCCTACAATGAGCAGTACTTC	CSTRKRASSYNEQYF
NA	14	TRBJ2-5	NA	TRBV18	TGTGCCAGCTCACCAACAGGGTACCGACAGACCCAGTACTTC	CASSPTGYRQTQYF
NA	14	TRBJ1-1	NA	TRBV3-1	TGTGCCAGCAGCCAAGATCGGACAGTCCTGGAAGCTTTCTTT	CASSQDRTVLEAFF
few	14	TRBJ1-5	NA	TRBV6-6	TGTGCCAGCATGGGGGCACCTAGCAATCAGCCCCAGCATTTT	CASMGAPSNQPQHF
NA	15	TRBJ1-6	TRBD1	TRBV3-1	TGTGCCAGCAGCCAAGCTAAAGGGGGCGGTTCACCCCTCCACTTT	CASSQAKGGGSPLHF
NA	15	TRBJ1-6	NA	TRBV11-2	TGTGCCAGCGGTCAGGGAAGCTCCTATAATTCACCCCTCCACTTT	CASGQGSSYNSPLHF
few	15	TRBJ1-4	TRBD1	TRBV25-1	TGTGCCAGCAGTGAATGGGAGGGGGCGCGTGAAAAACTGTTTTTT	CASSEWEGAREKLFF
NA	15	TRBJ1-4	TRBD1	TRBV12-3/TRBV12-4	TGTGCCAGCAGCTCCCCGAGGGGGCTGGATGAAAAACTGTTTTTT	CASSSPRGLDEKLFF
NA	14	TRBJ1-1	NA	TRBV27	TGTGCCAGCAGTGCTTCCCGGGGGAACACTGAAGCTTTCTTT	CASSASRGNTEAFF
NA	16	TRBJ2-3	TRBD2	TRBV20-1	TGCAGTGCCCTCGAGGGTGGTAGCGGGAGCATGAGATACGCGTATTTT	CSALEGGSGSMRYAYF